This T cell receptor (beta chain) is drawn from a study of graft-versus-host responses after intestinal transplantation. Study information: All recipients were given anti-thymocyte globulin induction, and tacrolimus and steroids were then administered for around three years.

Produced via immunoSEQ multiplex PCR; TCRdb's table is partial and in-frame only. The sample has roughly 51,000 clones, 80% to 90% seen once. With V trimmed by 3 bases and J by 2 bases, 10 bases remained unmatched. This CDR3 is built from 16 residues. From germline, CDR1 is WNHNN and CDR2 SYGVQD (reference sequence). As to this clone: As yet, its antigen is unknown.

Specimen: unstimulated CD4+ T cells sorted from spleen or lymph node cells, collected before transplant. The chain links TRBV10-1 to TRBJ2-7; the match to TRBD2 covers 7 bases. The TCR sequence derives from a human donor who was the organ donor for an intestinal transplant. CDR3 residues: CASSDYSLAAPYEQYF. The CDR3 DNA is TGCGCCAGCAGTGATTACTCTCTAGCGGCGCCCTACGAGCAGTACTTC.